The 30 T cell receptor beta chains listed next were all sequenced from one sample in a study of regulatory T cells in long-lasting Graves disease. Sample time point: newly diagnosed GD, antithyroid drugs for less than 3 months. Following extraction of RNA from PBMCs, that RNA was used to make the TCR library. Arm-PCR of CDR3 regions and iRepertoire HTBI primers were the basis on which TCR beta libraries were built. TCRdb recomputed calls from the multiplex PCR reads with MiXCR, one row per CDR3 protein. The sample yields about 430,000 distinct CDR3 sequences, approximately 15% seen once. These data also featured in a second study, about T cells in Graves' hyperthyroidism and ophthalmopathy.

The sample was peripheral blood mononuclear cells (PBMCs), taken at new diagnosis, from a patient treated with antithyroid drugs. These receptors all come from a woman in her thirties or forties with Graves disease.

The table lists this clonotype with many counts. The CDR3 DNA reads as TGTGCCAGCTCACCACGGACAGGGATCTATGGCTACACCTTC. Translating it yields CASSPRTGIYGYTF. V is TRBV18 and J is TRBJ1-2; the match to TRBD1 covers 8 bases. Looked up from germline, CDR1 is KGHSH and CDR2 is LQKENI. CDR3 length: 14 amino acids. Trimming removed 1 base from V and 4 bases from J; junction bases left unmatched: 2. The variable domain in full, completed from reference TRBV18 and TRBJ1-2, reads NAGVMQNPRHLVRRRGQEARLRCSPMKGHSHVYWYRQLPEEGLKFMVYLQKENIIDESGMPKERFSAEFPKEGPSILRIQQVVRGDSAAYFCASSPRTGIYGYTFGSGTRLTVV.

This chain uses TRBV5-1 with TRBJ1-2; 7 positions agree with TRBD1. This CDR3 is built from 12 residues. J was trimmed by 6 bases and V by 2 bases; bases with no gene match: 1. Looked up from germline, CDR1 is SGHRS and CDR2 is YFSETQ. The DNA of the CDR3 is TGCGCCAGCAGCTTCACAGGGGATGGCTACACCTTC. This translates into CASSFTGDGYTF.

In its sample, this clonotype was seen many times. CDR3 nucleotide sequence: TGTGCCAGCAGTTTTGACATCAAAGCGGGACAGGGTACAGAGACCCAGTACTTC. Translation: CASSFDIKAGQGTETQYF. The chain is built from TRBV12-3 or TRBV12-4 and TRBJ2-5; TRBD1 matches 9 bases. Trimming at V came to 3 bases and at J to 4 bases, leaving 15 bases not matched to a gene. CDR3 size: 18 residues.

This clonotype was seen many times. This rearrangement joins TRBV12-3 or TRBV12-4 to TRBJ2-4; TRBD2 is a possible D gene (5 bases). The V gene lost 6 bases and the J gene lost 6 bases, with 15 bases spanning the gap. The CDR3 loop spans 14 amino acids. The CDR3 nucleotides are TGTGCCAGCAGGCAGGAAGGACGGGGAAACATTCAGTACTTC. It codes for CASRQEGRGNIQYF.

V is TRBV3-1 and J is TRBJ2-7; the D gene is possibly TRBD2 (5 bases). Trimming removed 5 bases at V and 6 bases at J, with 17 bases between. Germline values: CDR1 LGHDT, CDR2 YNNKEL (reference sequence). The CDR3 length is 14 residues. The CDR3 nucleotides are TGTGCCAGCAGCAACCTCGGAGTCGAGGGCGAGCAGTACTTC. As protein: CASSNLGVEGEQYF.

The V call is TRBV6-1, the J call TRBJ2-2; TRBD2 matches 10 bases. CDR1 and CDR2 (germline): MNHNS, SASEGT. CDR3 length: 14 residues. The J segment lost 9 bases and the V segment lost 6 bases, leaving 7 bases of the junction unmatched. The CDR3 spells CASRGTSAGRELFF. The CDR3 DNA sequence: TGTGCCAGCAGGGGGACTAGCGCTGGAAGGGAGCTGTTTTTT.

This clonotype occurred many times. The gene calls are TRBV12-3 or TRBV12-4 and TRBJ1-1, with D unclear. Deletions cut 6 bases from V and 2 bases from J, with 10 bases between. This CDR3 contains 13 residues. CDR3 region: CASSDSINTEAFF. CDR3 sequence (DNA): TGTGCCAGCAGCGATTCGATCAACACTGAAGCTTTCTTT.

For this clonotype: Possible read error: a much larger clone is one base away. CDR3: CATRGLAKVKQYF. DNA of the CDR3: TGTGCCACCAGGGGACTAGCAAAAGTCAAGCAGTACTTC. J is TRBJ2-7 and V is TRBV2, with TRBD2 matching 9 bases. The CDR3 has 13 amino acids. J gave up 8 bases and V 10 bases, and 12 bases lay outside the gene matches. The germline V gene encodes CDR1 SNHLY and CDR2 FYNNEI.

This clonotype was detected only a few times. The J gene is TRBJ2-5, the V gene TRBV19, with 8 bases matching TRBD1. The J call is in doubt because the DNA end fits TRBJ2-1 better. Germline values: CDR1 LNHDA, CDR2 SQIVND (reference sequence). The CDR3 totals 15 residues. The CDR3 loop is CASSGPGTGANEQFF. The CDR3 DNA follows: TGTGCCAGTAGTGGTCCCGGGACAGGAGCTAATGAGCAGTTCTTC.

This clonotype has just a few counts. The V and J genes are TRBV30 and TRBJ2-5, with D perhaps TRBD1 or TRBD2 (7 bases each). CDR1 is GTSNPN and CDR2 is SVGIG in the germline V gene (reference sequence). V was clipped by 0 bases and J by 4 bases, with 15 bases between them. The CDR3 contains 15 residues. The CDR3 region is CAWSVGGGRTETQYF. CDR3 DNA: TGTGCCTGGAGTGTGGGAGGGGGCAGAACAGAGACCCAGTACTTC.

This clonotype was counted many times. V and J are TRBV20-1 and TRBJ2-7, with D uncertain. V shed 1 base and J shed 2 bases, with 12 bases lying between them. CDR3 length: 14 residues. Germline V lookup: CDR1 DFQATT, CDR2 SNEGSKA (reference sequence). The CDR3 region has the DNA TGCAGTGCTAGAGTAGTGGGAATACCCTACGAGCAGTACTTC. Translating gives CSARVVGIPYEQYF.

In this sample, this clonotype turned up many times. This rearrangement joins TRBV10-3 to TRBJ2-1; 8 bases line up with TRBD2. Germline V gives CDR1 ENHRY, CDR2 SYGVKD. The CDR3 is made up of 14 amino acids. With V trimmed by 2 bases and J by 8 bases, 5 bases remained unmatched. CDR3 nucleotide sequence: TGTGCCATCAGTGAGCGGCGGGAGGACGATGAGCAGTTCTTC. Protein product: CAISERREDDEQFF.

V and J are TRBV12-3 or TRBV12-4 and TRBJ2-1, with 14 nucleotides matching TRBD2. J was trimmed by 1 base and V by 3 bases; bases with no gene match: 5. This CDR3 is built from 18 residues. CDR3 DNA: TGTGCCAGCAGTTTCTTCCGGACTAGCGGGAGGTCCTACAATGAGCAGTTCTTC. Its protein is CASSFFRTSGRSYNEQFF.

This chain uses TRBV12-3 or TRBV12-4 with TRBJ1-4, with a possible D match to TRBD1 (5 bases). The CDR3 loop spans 16 amino acids. V was cut by 5 bases and J by 8 bases, with 21 bases left in between. The CDR3 DNA follows: TGTGCCAGCAGTCGTTGCTACAGGCAAGGGAGGGAAAAACTGTTTTTT. Its protein product is CASSRCYRQGREKLFF.

This clonotype was recorded many times. J is TRBJ2-1 and V is TRBV5-1; 7 bases align to TRBD2. CDR1 and CDR2 (germline): SGHRS, YFSETQ. This CDR3 has 14 residues. Unmatched junction bases numbered 5, after V lost 6 bases and J lost 2 bases. This CDR3 is CASTSGTAYNEQFF. CDR3 coding DNA: TGCGCCAGCACCAGCGGGACGGCCTACAATGAGCAGTTCTTC.

This clonotype has a count of ten or more. At one end the junction does not follow the germline gene, possibly because of a read error. This chain joins TRBV5-1 and TRBJ1-1; TRBD1 matches at 8 bases. In germline, CDR1 is SGHRS, CDR2 YFSETQ. The CDR3 is made up of 14 amino acids. CDR3 sequence reads: CASSLQGGNTEAFF. As DNA, the CDR3 is TGTGCCAGCAGCTTACAGGGGGGGAACACTGAAGCTTTCTTT.

Concerning this clonotype itself: A much larger clone is a single base away; this may be a read error. The chain joins TRBV28 to TRBJ2-1; D call uncertain. CDR1 MDHEN and CDR2 SYDVKM come from the germline V gene. Trimming removed 3 bases from V and 5 bases from J, with 11 bases in between. The CDR3 spans 14 residues. The CDR3 reads CASSFGSHNNEQFF. The CDR3, as DNA: TGTGCCAGCAGTTTCGGTTCTCACAACAATGAGCAGTTCTTC.

This chain connects TRBV4-1 to TRBJ1-1; 8 bases are a match to TRBD1. Germline lookup yields CDR1 MGHRA and CDR2 YSYEKL. Germline trimming cut 4 bases from V and 5 bases from J; bases unmatched to any gene: 9. The CDR3 is 15 residues long. The chain's CDR3 is CASSPGQGGRTEAFF. The CDR3 bases are TGCGCCAGCAGCCCCGGACAGGGTGGACGGACTGAAGCTTTCTTT.

The table lists this clonotype with many counts. V gene TRBV28 combines with J gene TRBJ1-1; D call uncertain. V lost 1 base to trimming and J lost 3 bases, with 6 bases between them. Germline values: CDR1 MDHEN, CDR2 SYDVKM. The CDR3 covers 13 residues. The CDR3 region is CASSLFQYTEAFF. The CDR3 nucleotides are TGTGCCAGCAGTTTATTCCAATACACTGAAGCTTTCTTT.

This clonotype was recorded at least ten times. The genes are TRBV7-2 and TRBJ2-1; perhaps TRBD1 as D (5 bases). V was cut by 2 bases and J by 0 bases, with 17 bases left in between. The CDR3 has 18 amino acids. Germline V gene lookup returns CDR1 SGHTA and CDR2 FQGNSA. The CDR3 coding sequence is TGTGCCAGCAGCTTACTCAAACAGGCGCTTAGCTCCTACAATGAGCAGTTCTTC. It is translated as CASSLLKQALSSYNEQFF.

This clonotype came up many times. The chain combines TRBV12-3 or TRBV12-4 with TRBJ1-3; D remains ambiguous. The CDR3 contains 15 residues. The V gene lost 4 bases and the J gene lost 0 bases, with 10 bases spanning the gap. This CDR3 reads CASSSGTLSGNTIYF. Written as DNA, the CDR3 is TGTGCCAGCAGTTCGGGAACTCTCTCTGGAAACACCATATATTTT.

This rearrangement joins TRBV7-6 to TRBJ2-3; D is uncertain. CDR1 is SGHVS and CDR2 is FNYEAQ in the germline V gene. V lost 6 bases and J lost 6, with 10 bases in between. This CDR3 is built from 12 residues. CDR3: CASSRVEDTQYF. The CDR3 nucleotides read TGTGCCAGCAGTCGCGTCGAGGATACGCAGTATTTT.

This clonotype was seen ten or more times. The V gene is TRBV6-1, the J gene TRBJ2-2, with D possibly being TRBD1 (7 bases). Germline CDR1 MNHNS, CDR2 SASEGT. V was trimmed by 11 bases and J by 3 bases, leaving 10 bases between them. The CDR3 totals 12 residues. The CDR3 DNA is TGTGCCCGGGGGACAGACACCGGGGAGCTGTTTTTT. Its translation is CARGTDTGELFF.

This clonotype was seen many times. The chain is built from TRBV11-3 and TRBJ2-3; 11 nucleotides line up with TRBD2. The trim removed 5 bases at V and 7 bases at J, leaving 8 bases unmatched. The CDR3 loop spans 15 amino acids. Germline lookup yields CDR1 SGHNT and CDR2 YENEEA. CDR3 nucleotide sequence: TGTGCCAGCAGCCCTATAGCGGGAGGGCCACATACGCAGTATTTT. Translation: CASSPIAGGPHTQYF.

This clonotype was observed many times. The chain has TRBV28 and TRBJ1-1; tentative D call: TRBD1 (6 bases). Per germline, CDR1 MDHEN and CDR2 SYDVKM. The CDR3 spans 14 residues. Trimming pared 1 base from V and 4 bases from J, leaving 10 bases between. CDR3 nucleotides: TGTGCCAGCAGTTTATTAGGGGGACGCACTGAAGCTTTCTTT. Residues: CASSLLGGRTEAFF.

This clonotype was picked up many times. The genes are TRBV27 and TRBJ1-2; 8 bases match TRBD1. Germline trimming cut 5 bases from V and 8 bases from J; bases unmatched to any gene: 13. The CDR3 spans 15 residues. In germline, CDR1 is MNHEY, CDR2 SMNVEV (reference sequence). CDR3 sequence: CASSAGQGPTGGYTF. The DNA for the CDR3 is TGTGCCAGCAGTGCTGGACAGGGCCCCACCGGGGGCTACACCTTC.

The CDR3 DNA sequence: TGTGCCAGCAGACGCCCCGCACAGGGCAACTATGGCTACACCTTC. Residues: CASRRPAQGNYGYTF. This chain links TRBV6-1 with TRBJ1-2; TRBD1 is a possible D gene (6 bases). This CDR3 is built from 15 residues. Germline assignment: CDR1 MNHNS and CDR2 SASEGT. The germline V and J ends were trimmed by 6 bases and 2 bases, with 16 bases remaining between them.

This clonotype has only a few counts. This clone may be a read error of a much larger clone one base away. The chain carries TRBV11-3 and TRBJ2-1, with D unclear. This CDR3 is 13 amino acids long. Germline CDR1 and CDR2: SGHNT and YENEEA. V dropped 5 bases and J dropped 13 bases, with 18 bases sitting between them. The DNA for the CDR3 is TGTGCCAGCAGCCCGCCAGGTCAAGAGACCCAGTTCTTC. It codes for CASSPPGQETQFF.

In this sample, this clonotype turned up many times. The chain recombines TRBV3-1 with TRBJ2-5, with D hard to call. The CDR3 length is 12 residues. Germline V gene sequence: CDR1 LGHDT, CDR2 YNNKEL (reference sequence). V was pared by 2 bases and J by 5 bases, with 6 bases between. Here the CDR3 DNA reads TGTGCCAGCAGCCAATTTGGCGAGACCCAGTACTTC. Residues: CASSQFGETQYF.

As for this clonotype: This likely stems from a read error, as it lies one base from a far larger clone. The chain has TRBV10-3 and TRBJ1-2, with TRBD1 matching over 7 bases. This CDR3 region has 13 residues. V lost 5 bases, J lost 8 bases, and 8 bases stayed unmatched. Germline V lookup: CDR1 ENHRY, CDR2 SYGVKD. The CDR3: CAISPTGSKGYTF. For the CDR3, the DNA is TGTGCCATCAGTCCGACAGGGTCGAAAGGCTACACCTTC.